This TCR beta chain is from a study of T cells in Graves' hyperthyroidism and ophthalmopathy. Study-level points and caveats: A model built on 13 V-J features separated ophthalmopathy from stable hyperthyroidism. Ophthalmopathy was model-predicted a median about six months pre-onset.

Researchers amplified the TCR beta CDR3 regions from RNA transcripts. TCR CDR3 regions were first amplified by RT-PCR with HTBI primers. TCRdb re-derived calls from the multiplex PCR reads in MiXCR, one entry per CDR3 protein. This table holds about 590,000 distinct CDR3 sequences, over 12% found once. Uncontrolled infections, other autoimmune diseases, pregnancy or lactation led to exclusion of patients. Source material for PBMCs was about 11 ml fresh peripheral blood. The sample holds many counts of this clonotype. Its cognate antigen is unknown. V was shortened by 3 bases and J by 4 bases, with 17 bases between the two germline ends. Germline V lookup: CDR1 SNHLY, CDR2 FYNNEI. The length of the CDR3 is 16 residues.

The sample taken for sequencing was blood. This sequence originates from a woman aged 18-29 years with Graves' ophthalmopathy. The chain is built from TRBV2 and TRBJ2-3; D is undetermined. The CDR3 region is CASSEVYDPQADTQYF. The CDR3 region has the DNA TGTGCCAGCAGTGAGGTCTACGATCCTCAGGCAGATACGCAGTATTTT.